Each of the 22 T cell receptor beta chains below was sequenced from the same sample in a study of blood T cell repertoires in COVID-19. Measured with immunoSEQ multiplex PCR; TCRdb has only the in-frame clones, and not every one. This table has tens of thousands of clones, about 90% appearing once. Sequencing was done on a sample of peripheral blood. Source of these receptors: a woman aged 50 to 65 with active or convalescent COVID-19.

The chain joins TRBV7-8 to TRBJ1-1; 7 bases map to TRBD1. Unmatched junction bases numbered 4, after V lost 2 bases and J lost 4 bases. The CDR3 has 14 amino acids. Germline values: CDR1 SGHVS, CDR2 FQNEAQ. The CDR3 region is CASSLRTGVTEAFF. The CDR3 nucleotides are TGTGCCAGCAGCTTAAGAACAGGGGTCACTGAAGCTTTCTTT. Together with reference TRBV7-8 and TRBJ1-1, the CDR3 gives the full variable domain: GAGVSQSPRYKVAKRGQDVALRCDPISGHVSLFWYQQALGQGPEFLTYFQNEAQLDKSGLPSDRFFAERPEGSVSTLKIQRTQQEDSAVYLCASSLRTGVTEAFFGQGTRLTVV.

Only one count was recorded for this clone. This CDR3 is CASSLVGTGGLGSYNEQFF. DNA of the CDR3: TGTGCCAGCAGCTTAGTTGGGACAGGGGGCTTGGGTTCCTACAATGAGCAGTTCTTC. The rearrangement uses TRBV7-2 and TRBJ2-1; TRBD1 agrees at 12 bases. The CDR3 spans 19 residues. The V segment lost 1 base and the J segment 1 base; nucleotides outside the gene matches: 8. The germline CDR1 and CDR2 sequences are SGHTA and FQGNSA.

This rearrangement joins TRBV4-1 to TRBJ1-4; the D is unclear. The V end was cut by 4 bases, the J end by 3 bases, with 12 bases between. CDR1 and CDR2 (germline): MGHRA, YSYEKL. This CDR3 comprises 15 residues. CDR3 protein: CASSPYPRANEKLFF. CDR3 coding DNA: TGCGCCAGCAGCCCGTACCCGAGGGCTAATGAAAAACTGTTTTTT.

The J gene is TRBJ2-4, the V gene TRBV6-1; D gene unclear. The CDR3 loop spans 15 amino acids. The V and J ends lost 1 base and 1 base respectively, with 8 bases between them. Germline CDR1 reads MNHNS; CDR2 reads SASEGT. The DNA for the CDR3 is TGTGCCAGCAGTGAAGGCGGCTACGCCAAAAACATTCAGTACTTC. Protein product: CASSEGGYAKNIQYF.

This chain links TRBV20-1 with TRBJ2-7; no definite D call. This CDR3 is built from 13 residues. Germline V CDR1 and CDR2: DFQATT, SNEGSKA (reference sequence). Trimming stripped 3 bases from V and 2 bases from J, with 11 bases between. As DNA, the CDR3 is TGCAGTGCTAGTGAACCAGTAACCTACGAGCAGTACTTC. Protein product: CSASEPVTYEQYF.

The V call is TRBV19, the J call TRBJ1-1; perhaps TRBD1 as D (5 bases). The CDR3 extends over 12 amino acids. The V and J ends lost 5 bases and 6 bases respectively, with 10 bases between them. From germline, CDR1 is LNHDA and CDR2 SQIVND (reference sequence). The CDR3 DNA is TGTGCCAGTAGTCCCTGGGGGGCTGAAGCTTTCTTT. Its protein product is CASSPWGAEAFF.

V is TRBV4-3 and J is TRBJ1-2; D is ambiguous. This CDR3 is 14 amino acids long. Germline CDR1 and CDR2: LGHNA and YSLEER. Trimming removed 4 bases from V and 5 bases from J, with 14 bases in between. CDR3 sequence reads: CASSLSVGEYGYTF. The DNA for the CDR3 is TGCGCCAGCAGCCTCTCAGTGGGCGAGTATGGCTACACCTTC.

This chain connects TRBV7-3 to TRBJ1-2, with 11 bases aligning to TRBD1. V trimming: 4 bases; J trimming: 1 base; junction bases outside the gene matches: 5. Per the germline V gene, CDR1 is SGHTA and CDR2 is FQGTGA. The CDR3 is 16 residues long. The DNA of the CDR3 is TGTGCCAGCAGCTCGCGGGACAGGGGGATTAACTATGGCTACACCTTC. Its translation: CASSSRDRGINYGYTF.

This chain connects TRBV19 to TRBJ2-5; 9 nucleotides match TRBD2. The V gene end was trimmed by 5 bases and the J gene end by 4 bases; junction bases not matched to a gene: 8. There are 15 residues in the CDR3. Germline loops: CDR1 LNHDA, CDR2 SQIVND (reference sequence). The CDR3 sequence: CASSSGGGARETQYF. The CDR3 nucleotides are TGTGCCAGTAGTTCGGGCGGGGGGGCACGAGAGACCCAGTACTTC.

The rearrangement links TRBV6-2 or TRBV6-3 to TRBJ1-1, with D perhaps TRBD1 (6 bases). The CDR3 contains 14 residues. CDR1 is MNHEY, CDR2 SVGEGT, per germline. V lost 0 bases to trimming and J lost 4 bases, with 9 bases between them. DNA for the CDR3: TGTGCCAGCAGTTACTCAGGGGGAATCACTGAAGCTTTCTTT. Amino acids: CASSYSGGITEAFF.

The chain is built from TRBV2 and TRBJ1-2; D gene unclear. Germline lookup yields CDR1 SNHLY and CDR2 FYNNEI. V lost 4 bases and J 2 bases, leaving 11 bases between the germline ends. The CDR3 covers 14 residues. The CDR3 DNA follows: TGTGCCAGCAGTGCTCTCTTAGAGAACTATGGCTACACCTTC. Translating it yields CASSALLENYGYTF.

J is TRBJ1-2 and V is TRBV30, with D possibly matching TRBD1 (6 bases). Germline V gene sequence: CDR1 GTSNPN, CDR2 SVGIG (reference sequence). The CDR3 covers 16 residues. Deletions cut 4 bases from V and 5 bases from J, with 23 bases between. The CDR3 is CAWTPFGQQGMYGYTF. Here the CDR3 DNA reads TGTGCCTGGACCCCCTTTGGTCAGCAGGGGATGTATGGCTACACCTTC.

The genes are TRBV23-1 and TRBJ2-3; TRBD1 might be the D (5 bases). TRBV23-1 is sorted into the ORF group, with uncertain function. With 6 bases removed from V and 3 bases from J, the gap between germline ends came to 13 bases. The CDR3 length is 14 residues. For the CDR3, the DNA is TGCGCCAGCAGGCAGGGCAGCCAGACAGATACGCAGTATTTT. Translation gives CASRQGSQTDTQYF.

The rearrangement joins TRBV7-8 to TRBJ1-5; 9 bases map to TRBD1. Looked up from germline, CDR1 is SGHVS and CDR2 is FQNEAQ. Trimming cost V 7 bases and J 6 bases; bases outside gene matches: 7. The CDR3 runs to 14 residues. The CDR3 DNA is TGTGCCAGCACCTTGGGACAGGGCGGTCAGCCCCAGCATTTT. Its translation is CASTLGQGGQPQHF.

The V call is TRBV7-2, the J call TRBJ1-3; D unclear. V lost 1 base and J 0 bases, leaving 7 bases between the germline ends. The CDR3 loop spans 15 amino acids. Germline CDR1 and CDR2: SGHTA and FQGNSA. The CDR3 here is CASSLDGFSGNTIYF. CDR3 in DNA: TGTGCCAGCAGCTTAGACGGGTTCTCTGGAAACACCATATATTTT.

V is TRBV9 and J is TRBJ1-1, with a weak D call TRBD1 (6 bases). Germline V gene lookup returns CDR1 SGDLS and CDR2 YYNGEE. Between the trimmed V and J ends, which lost 4 bases and 1 base, there was a span of 20 bases. The CDR3 extends over 17 amino acids. The CDR3 protein is CASSSPTGRGGNTEAFF. The CDR3 region has the DNA TGTGCCAGCAGCTCACCAACTGGTAGGGGGGGGAACACTGAAGCTTTCTTT.

The chain employs TRBV7-9 and TRBJ1-1, with a tentative D call TRBD1 (5 bases). Germline CDR1 and CDR2: SEHNR and FQNEAQ (reference sequence). The CDR3 totals 13 residues. Trimming removed 2 bases from V and 9 bases from J, with 13 bases in between. In nucleotides, the CDR3 is TGTGCCAGCAGCTTATTAATCGGGACTCAAGCTTTCTTT. The encoded protein is CASSLLIGTQAFF.

The CDR3 region has the DNA TGTGCCAGCAGTTTCCCACAGGGTGTAGCTTTCTTT. It codes for CASSFPQGVAFF. This sequence joins TRBV12-3 or TRBV12-4 and TRBJ1-1; D possibly corresponds to TRBD1 (6 bases). Trimming removed 3 bases from V and 10 bases from J, with 12 bases in between. The CDR3 consists of 12 residues.

This clone was seen a single time. The rearrangement links TRBV24-1 to TRBJ2-1; D call uncertain. The germline V and J ends were trimmed by 4 bases and 4 bases, with 7 bases remaining between them. The CDR3 is 13 residues long. In germline, CDR1 is KGHDR, CDR2 SFDVKD. In nucleotides, the CDR3 is TGTGCCACCAGTGACCCTAATTACAATGAGCAGTTCTTC. Amino acids: CATSDPNYNEQFF.

As DNA, the CDR3 is TGTGCCAGTAGCATTACAGGGGTTCGGACTGAAGCTTTCTTT. It codes for CASSITGVRTEAFF. The V call is TRBV19, the J call TRBJ1-1; 7 bases align to TRBD1. Germline CDR1 reads LNHDA; CDR2 reads SQIVND (reference sequence). The trim removed 6 bases at V and 5 bases at J, leaving 9 bases unmatched. This CDR3 contains 14 residues.

The CDR3 spells CASSFVGETQYF. The CDR3 DNA reads TGTGCCAGCAGTTTCGTCGGGGAGACCCAGTACTTC. This chain links TRBV11-2 with TRBJ2-5; D is unclear. The CDR3 covers 12 residues. The germline gives CDR1 SGHAT, CDR2 FQNNGV. V lost 6 bases and J 5 bases, leaving 10 bases between the germline ends.

This chain links TRBV5-1 with TRBJ2-7; D ambiguous. V was shortened by 0 bases and J by 7 bases, with 20 bases between the two germline ends. Per the germline V gene, CDR1 is SGHRS and CDR2 is YFSETQ. The length of the CDR3 is 16 residues. In DNA, the CDR3 is TGCGCCAGCAGCTTGGCGGCGACCCTAGGCCCCAAGGAGCAGTACTTC. Translation: CASSLAATLGPKEQYF.